These 25 T cell receptor beta chains came from one sample sequenced in a study of cytomegalovirus exposure and HLA in healthy donors. The PCR used 60 Vbeta and 13 Jbeta primers. Sequencing used immunoSEQ multiplex PCR; TCRdb keeps in-frame clones, though not all of them. Found here are about 130,000 clones, over 60% of them singletons; the top ten hold more than 4%. Sequences were obtained from PBMCs. All receptors derive from a male donor in good health and CMV-seropositive.

Concerning this clone: The germline gene is not matched at one end of the junction; a read error may be the cause. The gene calls are TRBV14 and TRBJ2-6, with D possibly matching TRBD1 (5 bases). The CDR3 has 13 residues. Germline loops: CDR1 SGHDN, CDR2 FVKESK. CDR3 region: CASSQAGANGLTF. CDR3 coding DNA: TGTGCCAGCAGCCAAGCTGGGGCCAACGGCCTGACTTTC. The full variable domain, rest sourced from reference TRBV14 and TRBJ2-6, is EAGVTQFPSHSVIEKGQTVTLRCDPISGHDNLYWYRRVMGKEIKFLLHFVKESKQDESGMPNNRFLAERTGGTYSTLKVQPAELEDSGVYFCASSQAGANGLTFGAGSRLTVL.

The chain has TRBV5-1 and TRBJ1-1; a possible D gene is TRBD1 (6 bases). Trimming pared 5 bases from V and 0 bases from J, leaving 11 bases between. The CDR3 totals 14 residues. Germline assignment: CDR1 SGHRS and CDR2 YFSETQ. CDR3 amino acids: CASRVGQLNTEAFF. CDR3 sequence (DNA): TGCGCCAGCAGAGTGGGACAATTGAACACTGAAGCTTTCTTT. Complete variable domain (other parts from reference TRBV5-1 and TRBJ1-1): KAGVTQTPRYLIKTRGQQVTLSCSPISGHRSVSWYQQTPGQGLQFLFEYFSETQRNKGNFPGRFSGRQFSNSRSEMNVSTLELGDSALYLCASRVGQLNTEAFFGQGTRLTVV.

V and J are TRBV5-1 and TRBJ1-2, with a possible D match to TRBD1 (6 bases). The CDR3 extends over 15 amino acids. V dropped 4 bases and J dropped 10 bases, with 23 bases sitting between them. From germline, CDR1 is SGHRS and CDR2 YFSETQ. The CDR3 region is CASSPFNQGSGVYTF. The CDR3 region has the DNA TGCGCCAGCAGCCCCTTTAATCAGGGGAGTGGGGTCTACACCTTC.

The rearrangement joins TRBV6-5 to TRBJ2-7; 11 positions match TRBD2. The V segment lost 5 bases and the J segment 3 bases; nucleotides outside the gene matches: 3. The CDR3 consists of 14 residues. Germline CDR1 is MNHEY and CDR2 is SVGAGI. CDR3 in DNA: TGTGCCAGCAGTGTAGCGGGGGGGCTCTACGAGCAGTACTTC. It codes for CASSVAGGLYEQYF.

This clone was observed a few times. The rearrangement uses TRBV6-4 and TRBJ2-6, with D unresolved. V was cut by 0 bases and J by 0 bases, with 3 bases left in between. Germline lookup yields CDR1 MRHNA and CDR2 SNTAGT. The CDR3 covers 15 residues. As DNA, the CDR3 is TGTGCCAGCAGTGACTCACACTCTGGGGCCAACGTCCTGACTTTC. Translation gives CASSDSHSGANVLTF.

The chain combines TRBV7-3 with TRBJ2-7; 10 nucleotides agree with TRBD2. This CDR3 region has 14 residues. V was pared by 5 bases and J by 7 bases, with 8 bases of the junction left unmatched. The V gene's germline CDR1 is SGHTA and CDR2 FQGTGA. The CDR3 is CASSPGLANGEQYF. For the CDR3, the DNA is TGTGCCAGCAGCCCGGGACTAGCGAATGGGGAGCAGTACTTC.

The chain combines TRBV25-1 with TRBJ2-1; the match to TRBD2 covers 9 bases. CDR3 size: 15 residues. In germline, CDR1 is MGHDK, CDR2 SYGVNS. J gave up 2 bases and V 3 bases, and 2 bases lay outside the gene matches. CDR3 coding DNA: TGTGCCAGCAGTGACGCTAGCGGGGCCTACAATGAGCAGTTCTTC. Translating it yields CASSDASGAYNEQFF.

This clone was counted a few times. The V gene is TRBV4-2, the J gene TRBJ2-1; D unresolved. The length of the CDR3 is 16 residues. Per the germline V gene, CDR1 is LGHNA and CDR2 is YNFKEQ. V lost 0 bases, J lost 2 bases, and 11 bases lay in between. The CDR3: CASSQDGSSPYNEQFF. The CDR3 bases are TGTGCCAGCAGCCAAGATGGGTCTAGTCCCTACAATGAGCAGTTCTTC.

V gene TRBV6-5 combines with J gene TRBJ1-1; D is undetermined. Deletions cut 0 bases from V and 11 bases from J, with 13 bases between. The CDR3 is 13 amino acids. From germline, CDR1 is MNHEY and CDR2 SVGAGI. CDR3 DNA: TGTGCCAGCAGTTACTCGAAAGGGAGGTTCGCTTTCTTT. This codes for CASSYSKGRFAFF.

This clone was detected only a few times. This sequence joins TRBV6-1 and TRBJ2-3; D is unresolved. This CDR3 has 13 amino acids. Per germline, CDR1 MNHNS and CDR2 SASEGT. V lost 6 bases and J 2 bases, leaving 9 bases between the germline ends. The DNA of the CDR3 is TGTGCCAGCAGAGAAACAGTCACAGATACGCAGTATTTT. Its protein product is CASRETVTDTQYF.

The chain links TRBV11-2 to TRBJ2-1; TRBD2 matches 8 bases. With 5 bases clipped from V and 8 bases from J, the junction kept 2 bases outside the gene matches. CDR1 is SGHAT and CDR2 is FQNNGV in the germline V gene. This CDR3 spans 12 amino acids. The chain's CDR3 is CASSGTSYEQFF. The CDR3 DNA is TGTGCCAGCAGCGGGACTAGTTATGAGCAGTTCTTC.

The V and J genes are TRBV5-1 and TRBJ1-4, with 8 bases matching TRBD1. Germline V lookup: CDR1 SGHRS, CDR2 YFSETQ. Unmatched junction bases numbered 9, after V lost 6 bases and J lost 5 bases. The CDR3 totals 15 residues. The DNA of the CDR3 is TGCGCCAGCACCCTCGGACAGGGAAAAAATGAAAAACTGTTTTTT. Amino acid sequence: CASTLGQGKNEKLFF.

V gene TRBV5-1 combines with J gene TRBJ2-7; 8 nucleotides agree with TRBD1. Germline V lookup: CDR1 SGHRS, CDR2 YFSETQ. The CDR3 extends over 15 amino acids. Losses at the gene ends were 4 bases for V and 0 bases for J; bases not matched to a gene: 6. In DNA form, the CDR3 reads TGCGCCAGCAGCCCCGGGACAGGTATCTCCTACGAGCAGTACTTC. This sequence encodes CASSPGTGISYEQYF.

The chain uses TRBV25-1 and TRBJ2-2; TRBD1 matches at 10 bases. Per germline, CDR1 MGHDK and CDR2 SYGVNS. V lost 5 bases to trimming and J lost 4 bases; unmatched junction nucleotides: 7. The CDR3 extends over 16 amino acids. As DNA, the CDR3 is TGTGCCAGCAGTAAATTGGGACAGGGGCGCACCGGGGAGCTGTTTTTT. It specifies CASSKLGQGRTGELFF.

This clone appeared once. V usage is TRBV4-2 and J usage is TRBJ2-3; 10 bases fit TRBD2. The V segment lost 0 bases and the J segment 0 bases; nucleotides outside the gene matches: 9. This CDR3 spans 19 amino acids. CDR1 is LGHNA, CDR2 YNFKEQ, per germline. CDR3 loop: CASSQEPPRTSGSTDTQYF. Written as DNA, the CDR3 is TGTGCCAGCAGCCAAGAGCCGCCCAGGACTAGCGGCAGCACAGATACGCAGTATTTT.

This sequence joins TRBV9 and TRBJ1-5, with D tentatively TRBD1 (5 bases). This CDR3 contains 14 residues. Trimming removed 2 bases at V and 6 bases at J, with 12 bases between. Germline lookup yields CDR1 SGDLS and CDR2 YYNGEE. The CDR3 loop is CASSVSREGQPQHF. The CDR3 nucleotides read TGTGCCAGCAGCGTTAGCAGGGAAGGTCAGCCCCAGCATTTT.

A single count supports this clone. This chain joins TRBV10-3 and TRBJ2-7, with 9 bases that match TRBD1. Germline assignment: CDR1 ENHRY and CDR2 SYGVKD. With V trimmed by 5 bases and J by 5 bases, 7 bases remained unmatched. CDR3 size: 14 residues. Here the CDR3 DNA reads TGTGCCATCAGTTCGGGACAGGGAGCCAACGAGCAGTACTTC. Translation gives CAISSGQGANEQYF.

The chain carries TRBV7-2 and TRBJ2-1, with TRBD2 as a possible D gene (5 bases). V was pared by 4 bases and J by 0 bases, with 10 bases between. Germline lookup yields CDR1 SGHTA and CDR2 FQGNSA. There are 15 residues in the CDR3. CDR3 residues: CASSSRGSSYNEQFF. The CDR3 DNA reads TGTGCCAGCAGCTCTCGAGGGAGCTCCTACAATGAGCAGTTCTTC.

This chain links TRBV14 with TRBJ1-1, with D unresolved. The V gene lost 1 base and the J gene lost 4 bases, with 10 bases spanning the gap. The CDR3 runs 14 residues. Germline V gives CDR1 SGHDN, CDR2 FVKESK. The DNA of the CDR3 is TGTGCCAGCAGCCAAGTTAAGGAGGGCACTGAAGCTTTCTTT. Translating it yields CASSQVKEGTEAFF.

The rearrangement uses TRBV28 and TRBJ2-1, with D possibly TRBD2 on 6 matching bases. The CDR3 has 16 residues. Trimming removed 7 bases at V and 7 bases at J, with 23 bases between. The V gene's germline CDR1 is MDHEN and CDR2 SYDVKM. The CDR3 protein is CASTPGSVGWANEQFF. CDR3 nucleotide sequence: TGTGCCAGCACCCCCGGGAGCGTGGGTTGGGCTAATGAGCAGTTCTTC.

This chain connects TRBV28 to TRBJ2-7; perhaps TRBD1 as D (5 bases). Deletions cut 5 bases from V and 0 bases from J, with 14 bases between. The length of the CDR3 is 15 residues. CDR1 MDHEN and CDR2 SYDVKM come from the germline V gene. CDR3 DNA sequence: TGTGCCAGCAGTCCCGTCGCCAGGGACTCCTACGAGCAGTACTTC. This sequence encodes CASSPVARDSYEQYF.

CDR3 nucleotide sequence: TGTGCCAGCTCAATCAAGGAGGGCGACACTGAAGCTTTCTTT. Its protein is CASSIKEGDTEAFF. The V call is TRBV18, the J call TRBJ1-1; D gene unclear. With 5 bases removed from V and 3 bases from J, the gap between germline ends came to 13 bases. This CDR3 spans 14 amino acids. CDR1 KGHSH and CDR2 LQKENI come from the germline V gene.

This rearrangement joins TRBV5-1 to TRBJ2-3; D is undetermined. The CDR3 has 18 residues. V was cut by 1 base and J by 3 bases, with 21 bases left in between. The germline gives CDR1 SGHRS, CDR2 YFSETQ. The CDR3 DNA follows: TGCGCCAGCAGCTTGTCGGCCGATGCCCAGGTCGGAACAGATACGCAGTATTTT. Translating gives CASSLSADAQVGTDTQYF.

This chain joins TRBV6-4 and TRBJ1-2; no firm D call. The germline gives CDR1 MRHNA, CDR2 SNTAGT. V lost 4 bases, J lost 5 bases, and 17 bases lay in between. This CDR3 is 15 amino acids long. The CDR3 sequence: CASSAQSFPGYGYTF. The CDR3 DNA reads as TGTGCCAGCAGTGCCCAGTCCTTCCCGGGGTATGGCTACACCTTC.

The V call is TRBV5-6, the J call TRBJ1-1; 7 nucleotides line up with TRBD1. V lost 0 bases and J lost 5; bases outside the gene matches: 13. CDR1 SGHDT and CDR2 YYEEEE come from the germline V gene. The CDR3 runs 17 residues. CDR3 sequence: CASSLALAGGLQTEAFF. The CDR3 region has the DNA TGTGCCAGCAGCTTGGCCTTGGCAGGGGGGTTACAAACTGAAGCTTTCTTT.